The 13 T cell receptor beta chains given below trace back to one sample, sequenced in a study of identical twins. In TCRdb, the 5' RACE reads were re-called with MiXCR into one record per CDR3 protein. This sample has 500,000 to 650,000 distinct CDR3 sequences, with less than 9% found just once. This sample also appeared in a second study, on yellow fever vaccine responses in identical twins.

The specimen was PBMCs. These receptors all come from a woman aged 18-29 years in good health.

This clonotype came up a few times. V is TRBV14 and J is TRBJ2-3; D is undetermined. The V gene lost 4 bases and the J gene lost 4 bases, with 9 bases spanning the gap. The CDR3 sequence is 13 residues long. Germline CDR1 SGHDN, CDR2 FVKESK. The CDR3 here is CASSLSWADTQYF. The CDR3 DNA follows: TGTGCCAGCAGCCTCTCCTGGGCAGATACGCAGTATTTT.

The chain has TRBV7-8 and TRBJ2-2, with TRBD2 identical over 10 bases. Per the germline V gene, CDR1 is SGHVS and CDR2 is FQNEAQ. The J segment lost 4 bases and the V segment lost 2 bases, leaving 7 bases of the junction unmatched. The CDR3 is 17 residues long. Here the CDR3 reads CASSLSSGRAGTGELFF. CDR3 DNA: TGTGCCAGCAGCTTAAGCAGCGGGAGGGCCGGCACCGGGGAGCTGTTTTTT.

The chain has TRBV7-9 and TRBJ2-3; 7 bases are shared with TRBD1. Losses at the gene ends were 3 bases for V and 2 bases for J; bases not matched to a gene: 5. CDR1 is SEHNR, CDR2 FQNEAQ, per germline (reference sequence). There are 15 residues in the CDR3. Written as DNA, the CDR3 is TGTGCCAGCAGCTTTTACAGGGGAGACACAGATACGCAGTATTTT. Amino acids: CASSFYRGDTDTQYF.

The rearrangement links TRBV28 to TRBJ1-1; D not certain. Germline CDR1 reads MDHEN; CDR2 reads SYDVKM. V lost 7 bases, J lost 0 bases, and 18 bases lay in between. The CDR3 contains 16 residues. This CDR3 reads CASTFYPAMVNTEAFF. The CDR3 DNA follows: TGTGCCAGCACCTTCTACCCGGCCATGGTGAACACTGAAGCTTTCTTT.

This clonotype was counted only a few times. This chain joins TRBV24-1 and TRBJ2-1, with TRBD2 identical over 10 bases. The CDR3 totals 14 residues. Germline trimming cut 9 bases from V and 6 bases from J; bases unmatched to any gene: 7. Germline CDR1 KGHDR, CDR2 SFDVKD. CDR3 DNA: TGTGCCACCTCCCTAGCGGGAGTGGGCAATGAGCAGTTCTTC. It is translated as CATSLAGVGNEQFF.

V and J are TRBV10-3 and TRBJ1-1; 9 positions match TRBD1. Germline values: CDR1 ENHRY, CDR2 SYGVKD. The CDR3 is 14 residues long. V dropped 2 bases and J dropped 7; count of bases not matched to a gene: 5. The CDR3 DNA reads as TGTGCCATCAGTGAGCCCGGGACAGGGTATGAAGCTTTCTTT. It specifies CAISEPGTGYEAFF.

This clonotype has a count of ten or more. V and J are TRBV3-1 and TRBJ2-1; D is undetermined. Germline assignment: CDR1 LGHDT and CDR2 YNNKEL (reference sequence). This CDR3 region has 14 residues. V was shortened by 4 bases and J by 2 bases, with 9 bases between the two germline ends. The CDR3 sequence is CASSLSKTYNEQFF. Here the CDR3 DNA reads TGTGCCAGCAGCCTTAGCAAAACCTACAATGAGCAGTTCTTC.

With regard to this clonotype: Just one base apart from a much larger clone, this may be a read error. The V call is TRBV7-9, the J call TRBJ2-1; 10 bases are a match to TRBD2. The germline V gene has CDR1 SEHNR and CDR2 FQNEAQ (reference sequence). The length of the CDR3 is 16 residues. For the CDR3, the DNA is TGTGCCGGCAGCCGCCCGGGACTAGCGACCAACAATGAGCAGTTCTTC. It encodes CAGSRPGLATNNEQFF.

The table lists this clonotype with a count of one. The V call is TRBV29-1, the J call TRBJ1-1, with TRBD1 as a possible D gene (5 bases). V was shortened by 8 bases and J by 3 bases, with 13 bases between the two germline ends. CDR1 is SQVTM, CDR2 ANQGSEA, per germline. This CDR3 contains 12 residues. CDR3 DNA: TGCAGCATCATCCGGGGCCACACTGAAGCTTTCTTT. This sequence encodes CSIIRGHTEAFF.

This sequence joins TRBV27 and TRBJ2-1; D unclear. From germline, CDR1 is MNHEY and CDR2 SMNVEV (reference sequence). This CDR3 comprises 13 residues. The germline V and J ends were trimmed by 2 bases and 8 bases, with 10 bases remaining between them. CDR3 loop: CASSLRLWDEQFF. The CDR3 bases are TGTGCCAGCAGTTTAAGGTTGTGGGATGAGCAGTTCTTC.

On this clonotype: A read error may be the cause here, since a much bigger clone is one base away. J is TRBJ2-1 and V is TRBV20-1; 8 positions match TRBD2. CDR3 size: 15 residues. Germline values: CDR1 DFQATT, CDR2 SNEGSKA (reference sequence). The CDR3 DNA reads as TGCATTGCTAGAGGTCTTAGCGGGAATATCAATGAGCAGTTCTTC. Translating it yields CIARGLSGNINEQFF.

The J gene is TRBJ2-7, the V gene TRBV7-4; TRBD1 aligns across 7 bases. Germline CDR1 and CDR2: SGHVT and SQSDAQ. There are 17 residues in the CDR3. V lost 5 bases, J lost 5 bases, and 18 bases stayed unmatched. The CDR3 reads CASSHGPRDSPGNEQYV. The CDR3 nucleotides read TGTGCCAGCAGCCACGGTCCAAGGGACAGTCCCGGGAACGAGCAGTACGTC.

This clonotype appeared many times. The rearrangement links TRBV9 to TRBJ2-7; perhaps TRBD2 as D (6 bases). V was trimmed by 0 bases and J by 4 bases, leaving 11 bases between them. CDR1 SGDLS and CDR2 YYNGEE come from the germline V gene. This CDR3 region has 14 residues. CDR3 nucleotides: TGTGCCAGCAGCGTAGCGGGGGACCAATACGAGCAGTACTTC. Protein: CASSVAGDQYEQYF. The full variable domain, its missing parts supplied by reference TRBV9 and TRBJ2-7, is DSGVTQTPKHLITATGQRVTLRCSPRSGDLSVYWYQQSLDQGLQFLIQYYNGEERAKGNILERFSAQQFPDLHSELNLSSLELGDSALYFCASSVAGDQYEQYFGPGTRLTVT.